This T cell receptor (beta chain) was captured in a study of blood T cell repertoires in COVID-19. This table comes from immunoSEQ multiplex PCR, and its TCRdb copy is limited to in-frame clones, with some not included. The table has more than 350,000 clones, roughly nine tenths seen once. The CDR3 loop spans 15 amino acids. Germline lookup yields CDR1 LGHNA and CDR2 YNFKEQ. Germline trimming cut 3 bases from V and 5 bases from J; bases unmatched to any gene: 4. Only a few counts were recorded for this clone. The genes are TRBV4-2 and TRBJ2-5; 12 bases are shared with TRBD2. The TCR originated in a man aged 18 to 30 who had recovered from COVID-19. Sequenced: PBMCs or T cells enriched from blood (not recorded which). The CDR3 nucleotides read TGTGCCAGCAGCCATCTAGCGGGAGGGCGGGAGACCCAGTACTTC. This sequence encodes CASSHLAGGRETQYF.